This T cell receptor beta chain was observed in a study of blood T cell repertoires in COVID-19. The germline CDR1 and CDR2 sequences are KGHSH and LQKENI. The CDR3 is 15 residues long. V dropped 6 bases and J dropped 0 bases, with 11 bases sitting between them. Two negative PCRs, clearance, or symptom resolution were required of recovered Cohort 3 donors. Generated by immunoSEQ multiplex PCR, the TCRdb table keeps only in-frame clones and is missing some. The table has fewer than 300,000 clones, roughly 90% seen once. The specimen was PBMCs or T cells enriched from blood (not recorded which). This TCR derives from a woman in her 30s who had recovered from COVID-19. The chain is built from TRBV18 and TRBJ2-2; D is uncertain. DNA of the CDR3: TGTGCCAGCTCTGTCTGGCGGCCGAACACCGGGGAGCTGTTTTTT. Protein sequence: CASSVWRPNTGELFF. Looking up the rest from reference TRBV18 and TRBJ2-2 gives the full variable domain: NAGVMQNPRHLVRRRGQEARLRCSPMKGHSHVYWYRQLPEEGLKFMVYLQKENIIDESGMPKERFSAEFPKEGPSILRIQQVVRGDSAAYFCASSVWRPNTGELFFGEGSRLTVL.